This T cell receptor (beta chain) was captured in a study of beta chain features in type 1 diabetes. The entirety of the isolated RNA underwent reverse transcription, so expressed TCRB transcripts were sequenced. Measured with immunoSEQ multiplex PCR; TCRdb has only the in-frame clones, and not every one. The sample has under 350,000 clones; 14% are singletons. Findings and caveats of the study: Within each of all four CD4+ subsets, Type 1 diabetes patients had TCRB CDR3s that were moderately but significantly shorter.

Germline CDR1 SGDLS, CDR2 YYNGEE. The CDR3 spans 15 residues. V was pared by 0 bases and J by 5 bases, with 14 bases between. This clone was observed a few times. Its antigen is not identified. The TCR originated in a man aged 25 to 40 with type 1 diabetes. The V gene is TRBV9, the J gene TRBJ2-5; weak D call: TRBD2 (5 bases). What was sequenced was naive CD4+ T cells from blood. The CDR3 region has the DNA TGTGCCAGCAGCGTAGGCCCGGGGAAGGGCGAGACCCAGTACTTC. The encoded protein is CASSVGPGKGETQYF.